This TCR beta chain was observed in a study of immune characterization of retroperitoneal liposarcoma. This clonotype was seen just once. From the PCR reads, TCRdb called clonotypes with MiXCR, one entry per CDR3 protein. The data contain under 1,500 distinct CDR3 sequences, about 41% of them singletons. The CDR3 length is 14 residues. CDR1 is MNHEY and CDR2 is SVGAGI in the germline V gene. V gave up 0 bases and J gave up 7 bases, with 10 bases separating them. The sequence derives from a male donor with retroperitoneal liposarcoma. The sequenced sample consisted of tumor tissue. V usage is TRBV6-5 and J usage is TRBJ2-1; D remains ambiguous. DNA of the CDR3: TGTGCCAGCAGTTACTCGGGTTCTAGGAATGAGCAGTTCTTC. Translation: CASSYSGSRNEQFF.